The 20 T cell receptor beta chains listed next were all sequenced from one sample in a study of T cells in Graves' hyperthyroidism and ophthalmopathy. Researchers took RNA transcripts and amplified the TCR beta CDR3 regions from them. HTBI primers drove first-round RT-PCR of the TCR CDR3. TCRdb used MiXCR to reprocess the multiplex PCR reads, holding one entry per CDR3 protein. The table includes about 300,000 distinct CDR3 sequences, about an eighth detected once. The sequenced sample consisted of blood. These receptors were obtained from a woman aged 25 to 39 with Graves' hyperthyroidism that later progressed to Graves' ophthalmopathy.

The chain uses TRBV19 and TRBJ1-6; D possibly corresponds to TRBD1 (6 bases). The CDR3 is 16 amino acids. The V end lost 5 bases, the J end lost 9 bases, and 20 bases lay between the germline ends. Germline-derived CDR1 and CDR2 are LNHDA and SQIVND (reference sequence). CDR3 sequence: CASSRETGGIFSPLHF. In DNA form, the CDR3 reads TGTGCCAGTAGTCGAGAGACAGGAGGTATTTTTTCACCCCTCCACTTT.

In its sample, this clonotype was seen a few times. The junction departs from germline at one end; a sequencing error may be responsible. V usage is TRBV28 and J usage is TRBJ2-7; 7 nucleotides line up with TRBD2. This CDR3 contains 15 residues. Germline-derived CDR1 and CDR2 are MDHEN and SYDVKM. The CDR3 nucleotides are TGTGCCGGCAGTTTATCACCTAGCGGTACCTACGAGCAGTACTTC. It translates to CAGSLSPSGTYEQYF.

Remarks on this clonotype: A much larger clonotype is one base distant, so this may be a read error. V usage is TRBV2 and J usage is TRBJ2-3; 7 nucleotides align to TRBD2. Germline values: CDR1 SNHLY, CDR2 FYNNEI. This CDR3 is built from 16 residues. Trimming cost V 4 bases and J 2 bases; bases outside gene matches: 9. The CDR3 region is CASSGGGGGVTDTQYF. The CDR3 DNA follows: TGTGCCAGCAGTGGGGGGGGGGGGGGGGTCACAGATACGCAGTATTTT.

This clonotype was seen only a few times. This chain joins TRBV20-1 and TRBJ1-1, with a tentative D call TRBD1 (6 bases). Germline V CDR1 and CDR2: DFQATT, SNEGSKA (reference sequence). CDR3 length: 17 amino acids. The V end was cut by 3 bases, the J end by 3 bases, with 23 bases between. The CDR3 sequence: CSASVTGLGFRDTEAFF. The CDR3 region has the DNA TGCAGTGCTAGTGTGACAGGTCTCGGGTTTCGGGACACTGAAGCTTTCTTT.

This clonotype was seen repeatedly, ten times or more. This rearrangement joins TRBV5-1 to TRBJ1-2; 7 nucleotides align to TRBD1. V gave up 4 bases and J gave up 7 bases; unmatched junction bases: 13. Germline CDR1 reads SGHRS; CDR2 reads YFSETQ. The CDR3 consists of 15 residues. The CDR3 region is CASSADRFAIGGYTF. The CDR3 bases are TGCGCCAGCAGCGCGGACAGGTTTGCGATCGGTGGCTACACCTTC.

Details on this clonotype: A read error may be the cause here, since a much bigger clone is one base away. CDR3 residues: CASSVGVGLYNEQFF. The CDR3 DNA reads as TGCGCCAGCAGCGTGGGGGTGGGACTCTACAATGAGCAGTTCTTC. V usage is TRBV5-1 and J usage is TRBJ2-1; perhaps TRBD2 as D (6 bases). The V end was cut by 4 bases, the J end by 3 bases, with 14 bases between. The CDR3 is made up of 15 amino acids. Germline CDR1 reads SGHRS; CDR2 reads YFSETQ.

The sample holds many counts of this clonotype. This chain uses TRBV3-1 with TRBJ2-6, with D perhaps matching TRBD1 (5 bases). Trimming removed 2 bases at V and 0 bases at J, with 8 bases between. Germline V gene sequence: CDR1 LGHDT, CDR2 YNNKEL (reference sequence). The CDR3 has 16 residues. This CDR3 is CASSQFTGSGANVLTF. Here the CDR3 DNA reads TGTGCCAGCAGCCAATTCACAGGCTCTGGGGCCAACGTCCTGACTTTC.

The chain couples TRBV14 to TRBJ2-2, with D perhaps matching TRBD2 (6 bases). The CDR3 covers 15 residues. Germline CDR1 SGHDN, CDR2 FVKESK. V was trimmed by 1 base and J by 6 bases, leaving 12 bases between them. The CDR3 nucleotides are TGTGCCAGCAGCCAAGGGGACCCGGGAGCCGGGGAGCTGTTTTTT. Translation: CASSQGDPGAGELFF.

This clonotype came up many times. V gene TRBV20-1 combines with J gene TRBJ1-1; maybe TRBD1 (5 bases). The CDR3 length is 14 residues. Germline V gives CDR1 DFQATT, CDR2 SNEGSKA (reference sequence). Trimming pared 6 bases from V and 2 bases from J, leaving 16 bases between. CDR3 nucleotide sequence: TGCAGTGCCCTGGCGGGGACGGCAAACACTGAAGCTTTCTTT. It specifies CSALAGTANTEAFF.

The genes are TRBV4-2 and TRBJ1-2; 7 bases align to TRBD1. Germline CDR1 reads LGHNA; CDR2 reads YNFKEQ. The CDR3 has 16 amino acids. V shed 5 bases and J 5 bases; nucleotides not matched to a gene: 14. The CDR3 DNA follows: TGTGCCAGCAGCATCCCCGGGGGGCAGGGGGAGTATGGCTACACCTTC. It yields the protein CASSIPGGQGEYGYTF.

There are many counts of this clonotype. The rearrangement links TRBV7-3 to TRBJ2-7; D is undetermined. The germline gives CDR1 SGHTA, CDR2 FQGTGA. The CDR3 is 15 residues long. Trimming pared 2 bases from V and 3 bases from J, leaving 14 bases between. The CDR3 reads CASSLYASDLYEQYF. Written as DNA, the CDR3 is TGTGCCAGCAGCTTATATGCGAGTGACCTCTACGAGCAGTACTTC.

This clonotype has a handful of counts. The chain links TRBV6-2 or TRBV6-3 to TRBJ2-2; 9 bases line up with TRBD1. The length of the CDR3 is 17 residues. Germline values: CDR1 MNHEY, CDR2 SVGEGT. Trimming took 5 bases from V and 3 from J; bases not matched to a gene: 10. The CDR3 bases are TGTGCCAGCAGTCCGGGCCCTGGGACAGGGTACACCGGGGAGCTGTTTTTT. Its translation is CASSPGPGTGYTGELFF.

The chain couples TRBV6-1 to TRBJ2-7, with D perhaps TRBD2 (5 bases). Germline V gene lookup returns CDR1 MNHNS and CDR2 SASEGT. The CDR3 covers 13 residues. Trimming cost V 7 bases and J 0 bases, with 10 bases left between them. CDR3 DNA: TGTGCCAGCAAAAATGAGGGCTCCTACGAGCAGTACTTC. The encoded protein is CASKNEGSYEQYF.

This clonotype was recorded at least ten times. The chain couples TRBV27 to TRBJ1-4; no definite D call. The CDR3 runs to 14 residues. V lost 1 base to trimming and J lost 8 bases, with 11 bases between them. Germline V gene sequence: CDR1 MNHEY, CDR2 SMNVEV (reference sequence). The CDR3 is CASSLFGGEEKLFF. In DNA form, the CDR3 reads TGTGCCAGCAGTTTATTCGGTGGGGAGGAAAAACTGTTTTTT.

The chain links TRBV5-1 to TRBJ2-6; D call uncertain. This CDR3 spans 15 amino acids. The germline CDR1 and CDR2 sequences are SGHRS and YFSETQ. V lost 1 base and J 2 bases, leaving 7 bases between the germline ends. This chain's CDR3 is CASSLTPPGANVLTF. The DNA for the CDR3 is TGCGCCAGCAGCTTGACACCTCCTGGGGCCAACGTCCTGACTTTC.

This chain connects TRBV20-1 to TRBJ2-1; 10 positions agree with TRBD2. Germline V gene lookup returns CDR1 DFQATT and CDR2 SNEGSKA (reference sequence). CDR3 size: 15 residues. Unmatched junction bases numbered 4, after V lost 3 bases and J lost 2 bases. CDR3 bases: TGCAGTGCTAGTAAGCGGGAGGGAACCTACAATGAGCAGTTCTTC. Encoded protein: CSASKREGTYNEQFF.

This clonotype has at least ten counts. The V call is TRBV6-2 or TRBV6-3, the J call TRBJ2-1; a possible D gene is TRBD2 (5 bases). Trimming shortened V by 2 bases and J by 0 bases, and 8 bases separated the two germline ends. Germline V gene lookup returns CDR1 MNHEY and CDR2 SVGEGT. The CDR3 has 15 amino acids. The CDR3, as DNA: TGTGCCAGCAGTTACATCGGGGTCTCCTACAATGAGCAGTTCTTC. This translates into CASSYIGVSYNEQFF.

This clonotype was recorded at least ten times. The chain joins TRBV6-1 to TRBJ2-1, with D possibly TRBD2 on 5 matching bases. Trimming left V 8 bases short and J 0 bases short, with 11 bases between. Germline assignment: CDR1 MNHNS and CDR2 SASEGT. The CDR3 contains 14 residues. CDR3 in DNA: TGTGCCAGCCTCACTACTAGCTCCTACAATGAGCAGTTCTTC. It is translated as CASLTTSSYNEQFF.

With respect to this clonotype: This may be a read error: a much more frequent sequence differs by one nucleotide. V gene TRBV6-5 combines with J gene TRBJ2-7; TRBD1 might be the D (5 bases). The tail of the sequence fits TRBJ2-1 better, so the J call may be wrong. There are 15 residues in the CDR3. Germline CDR1 reads MNHEY; CDR2 reads SVGAGI. The CDR3: CASSYQAGLSYEQFF. The CDR3 nucleotides are TGTGCCAGCAGTTACCAAGCAGGGCTGTCCTACGAGCAGTTCTTC.

Here the CDR3 reads CASSPEGYGEKLFF. The DNA of the CDR3 is TGTGCCAGCTCACCCGAGGGATATGGGGAAAAACTGTTTTTT. This chain connects TRBV18 to TRBJ1-4; D is undetermined. The germline V gene encodes CDR1 KGHSH and CDR2 LQKENI. V lost 3 bases, J lost 8 bases, and 13 bases lay in between. This CDR3 is built from 14 residues.